A few counts support the clone carrying this TCR beta chain. Time point: persistent/refractory GD, antithyroid drugs over 5 years with positive TRAb. With RNA extracted from PBMCs as input, the TCR library was made. Libraries of TCR beta came from iRepertoire HTBI primers plus Arm-PCR of CDR3 regions. TCRdb ran MiXCR on the multiplex PCR reads and lists one entry per CDR3 protein. The sample has more than 350,000 distinct CDR3 sequences, roughly 21% seen once. This record belongs to a study of regulatory T cells in long-lasting Graves disease. V lost 5 bases, J lost 1 base, and 16 bases stayed unmatched. There are 18 residues in the CDR3. Germline lookup yields CDR1 MGHDK and CDR2 SYGVNS.

V is TRBV25-1 and J is TRBJ2-7; TRBD1 matches 8 bases. The sample here was peripheral blood mononuclear cells (PBMCs), taken when the disease was refractory, from a patient treated with antithyroid drugs. The source of this sequence is a female donor with Graves disease. CDR3 coding DNA: TGTGCCAGCAGTCTTGGACAGGGCTCCCTGGGTGAGTCCTACGAGCAGTACTTC. Its translation: CASSLGQGSLGESYEQYF.